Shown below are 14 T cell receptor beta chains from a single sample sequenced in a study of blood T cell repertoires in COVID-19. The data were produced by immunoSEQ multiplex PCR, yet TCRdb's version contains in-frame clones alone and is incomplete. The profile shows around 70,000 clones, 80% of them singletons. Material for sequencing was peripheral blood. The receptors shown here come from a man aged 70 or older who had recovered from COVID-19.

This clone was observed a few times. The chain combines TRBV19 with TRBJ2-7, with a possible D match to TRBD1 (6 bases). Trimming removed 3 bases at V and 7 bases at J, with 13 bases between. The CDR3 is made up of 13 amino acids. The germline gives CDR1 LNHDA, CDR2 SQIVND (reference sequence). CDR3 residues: CASSIGEGHEQYF. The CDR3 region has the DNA TGTGCCAGTAGTATCGGAGAGGGACATGAGCAGTACTTC.

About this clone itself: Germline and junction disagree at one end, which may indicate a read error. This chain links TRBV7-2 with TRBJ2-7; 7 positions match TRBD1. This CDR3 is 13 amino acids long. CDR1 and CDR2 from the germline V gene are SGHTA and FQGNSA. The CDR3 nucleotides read TGTGCCAGCAGCTTGCAGGCAAGGGACAGACCCATCTTC. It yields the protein CASSLQARDRPIF.

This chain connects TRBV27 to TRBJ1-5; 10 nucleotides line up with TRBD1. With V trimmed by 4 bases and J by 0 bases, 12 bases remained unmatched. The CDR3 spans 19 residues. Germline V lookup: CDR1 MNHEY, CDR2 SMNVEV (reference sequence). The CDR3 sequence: CASSSTGTGDFYSNQPQHF. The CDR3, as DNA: TGTGCCAGCAGTTCCACCGGGACAGGGGACTTCTATAGCAATCAGCCCCAGCATTTT.

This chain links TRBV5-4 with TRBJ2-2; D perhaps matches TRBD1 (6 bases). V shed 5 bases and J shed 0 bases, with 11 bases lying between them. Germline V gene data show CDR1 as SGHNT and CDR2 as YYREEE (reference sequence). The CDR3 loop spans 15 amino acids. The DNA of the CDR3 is TGTGCCAGCAGTTTCGACAGGACGAACACCGGGGAGCTGTTTTTT. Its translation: CASSFDRTNTGELFF. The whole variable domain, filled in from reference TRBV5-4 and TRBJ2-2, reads ETGVTQSPTHLIKTRGQQVTLRCSSQSGHNTVSWYQQALGQGPQFIFQYYREEENGRGNFPPRFSGLQFPNYSSELNVNALELDDSALYLCASSFDRTNTGELFFGEGSRLTVL.

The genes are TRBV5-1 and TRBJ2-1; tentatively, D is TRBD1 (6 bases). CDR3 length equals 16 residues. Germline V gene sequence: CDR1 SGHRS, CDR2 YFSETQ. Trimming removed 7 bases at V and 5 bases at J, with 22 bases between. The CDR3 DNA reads TGCGCCAGCTACGATATGGACAGCCCCGGGGACAATGAGCAGTTCTTC. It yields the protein CASYDMDSPGDNEQFF.

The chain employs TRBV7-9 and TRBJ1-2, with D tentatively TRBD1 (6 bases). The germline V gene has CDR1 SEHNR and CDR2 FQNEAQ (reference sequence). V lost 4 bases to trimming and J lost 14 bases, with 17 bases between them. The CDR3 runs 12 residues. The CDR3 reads CASSSGQFPSTF. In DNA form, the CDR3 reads TGTGCCAGCAGCTCAGGACAGTTCCCTTCTACCTTC.

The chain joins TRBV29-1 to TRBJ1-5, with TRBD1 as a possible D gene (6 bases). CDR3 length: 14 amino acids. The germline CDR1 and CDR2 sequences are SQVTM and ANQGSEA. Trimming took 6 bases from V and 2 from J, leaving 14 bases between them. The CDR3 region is CSVRGRGGNQPQHF. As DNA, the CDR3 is TGCAGCGTGAGAGGCAGGGGCGGCAATCAGCCCCAGCATTTT.

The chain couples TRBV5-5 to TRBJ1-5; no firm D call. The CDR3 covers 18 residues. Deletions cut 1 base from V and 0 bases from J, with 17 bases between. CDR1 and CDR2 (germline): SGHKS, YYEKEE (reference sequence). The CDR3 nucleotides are TGTGCCAGCAGCTTGAGATTCGACCTAGCGGGTAGCAATCAGCCCCAGCATTTT. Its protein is CASSLRFDLAGSNQPQHF.

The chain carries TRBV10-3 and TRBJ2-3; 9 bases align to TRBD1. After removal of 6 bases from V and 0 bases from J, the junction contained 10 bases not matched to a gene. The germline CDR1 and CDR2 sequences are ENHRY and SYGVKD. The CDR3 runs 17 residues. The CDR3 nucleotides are TGTGCCATCAGCCGGGACAGGGTAGGGAGTAGCACAGATACGCAGTATTTT. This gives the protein CAISRDRVGSSTDTQYF.

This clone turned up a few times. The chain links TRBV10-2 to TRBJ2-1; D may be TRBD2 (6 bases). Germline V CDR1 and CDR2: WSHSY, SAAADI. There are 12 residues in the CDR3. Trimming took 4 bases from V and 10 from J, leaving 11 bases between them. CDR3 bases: TGCGCCAGCAGTGGTACCGCGGGGGAGCAGTTCTTC. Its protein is CASSGTAGEQFF.

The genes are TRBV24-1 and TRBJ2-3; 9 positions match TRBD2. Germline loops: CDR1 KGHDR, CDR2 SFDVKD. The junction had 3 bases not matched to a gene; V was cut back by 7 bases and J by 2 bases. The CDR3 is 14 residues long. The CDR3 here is CATSLAGYTDTQYF. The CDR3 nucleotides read TGTGCCACCAGCCTAGCGGGGTACACAGATACGCAGTATTTT.

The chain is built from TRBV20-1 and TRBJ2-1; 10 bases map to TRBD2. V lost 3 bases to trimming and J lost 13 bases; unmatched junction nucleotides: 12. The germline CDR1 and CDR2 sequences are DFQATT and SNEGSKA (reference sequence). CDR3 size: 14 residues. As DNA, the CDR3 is TGCAGTGCTAGTGAGTCTAGCGGGAGAAGGGCCCAGTTCTTC. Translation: CSASESSGRRAQFF.

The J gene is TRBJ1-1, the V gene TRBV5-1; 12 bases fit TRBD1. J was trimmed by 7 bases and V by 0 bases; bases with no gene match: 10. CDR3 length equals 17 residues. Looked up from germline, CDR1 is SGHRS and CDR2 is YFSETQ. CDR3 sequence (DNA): TGCGCCAGCAGCTTGGCGCTGTCGGGACAGGGGGCCGATGAAGCTTTCTTT. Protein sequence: CASSLALSGQGADEAFF.

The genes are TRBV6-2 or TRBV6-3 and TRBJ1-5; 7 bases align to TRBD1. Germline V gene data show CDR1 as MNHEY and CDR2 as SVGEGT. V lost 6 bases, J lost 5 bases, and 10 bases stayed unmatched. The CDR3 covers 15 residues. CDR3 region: CASSLRGTDYQPQHF. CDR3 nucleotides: TGTGCCAGCAGCCTTAGGGGGACAGACTATCAGCCCCAGCATTTT.